This T cell receptor beta chain was captured by sequencing in a study of monozygotic twins with inflammatory bowel disease. Study outcomes and limitations: Healthy co-twins had higher TCRbeta inverse Simpson diversity than their IBD twins.

CDR3 size: 15 residues. Germline loops: CDR1 SEHNR, CDR2 FQNEAQ (reference sequence). TCRdb reanalyzed the 5' RACE reads and collapses them to one entry per CDR3 protein, without DNA. The sample table includes 95,000 to 110,000 distinct CDR3 sequences. Concerning this clonotype: The antigen is undetermined.

For every donor, one blood sample of approximately 2.5 ml was drawn. The sequenced sample was blood. The gene calls are TRBV7-9 and TRBJ2-7; TCRdb's D call of TRBD2 is untestable without DNA. This TCR derives from a human donor with ulcerative colitis or Crohn's disease, or a healthy co-twin of an affected twin (not recorded which). The CDR3 loop reads CASSFKAGLTYEQYF.